The T cell receptor (beta chain) under discussion was sequenced for a study of blood T cells in healthy people across ages. Study conclusions and caveats: Any changes in expanded clonotypes were possibly confounded, as donor CMV status remained unknown.

The germline gives CDR1 LGHDT, CDR2 YNNKEL (reference sequence). The CDR3 consists of 13 residues. V lost 4 bases and J lost 1, with 7 bases in between. A J-beta primer mix and a sample-barcoded 5' primer were used in a second PCR of roughly 7 to 12 cycles. Individual samples furnished no less than 3 million CDR3-containing paired-end reads apiece. TCRdb used MiXCR to reprocess the 5' RACE reads, holding one entry per CDR3 protein. This sample has hundreds of thousands of distinct CDR3 sequences, with approximately 50% found just once. With regard to this clonotype: The target antigen is unknown.

This TCR came from a man in his 60s in good health. The sample consisted of blood. The chain is built from TRBV3-1 and TRBJ2-5, with D unclear. CDR3 DNA sequence: TGTGCCAGCAGCCCCCACGGCCAAGAGACCCAGTACTTC. Amino acid sequence: CASSPHGQETQYF.